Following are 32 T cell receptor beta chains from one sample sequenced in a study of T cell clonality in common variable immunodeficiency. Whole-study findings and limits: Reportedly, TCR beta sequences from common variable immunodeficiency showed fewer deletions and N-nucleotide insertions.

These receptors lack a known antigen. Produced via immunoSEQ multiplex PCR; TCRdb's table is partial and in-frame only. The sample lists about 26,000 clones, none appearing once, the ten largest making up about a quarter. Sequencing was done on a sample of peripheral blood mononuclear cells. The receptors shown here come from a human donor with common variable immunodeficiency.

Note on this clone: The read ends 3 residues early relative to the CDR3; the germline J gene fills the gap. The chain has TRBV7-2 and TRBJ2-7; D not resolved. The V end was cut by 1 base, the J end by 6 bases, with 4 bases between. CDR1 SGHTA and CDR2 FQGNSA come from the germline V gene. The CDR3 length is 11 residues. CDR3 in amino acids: CASSLGPEQYF. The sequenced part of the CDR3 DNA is TGTGCCAGCAGCTTAGGGCCCGAG. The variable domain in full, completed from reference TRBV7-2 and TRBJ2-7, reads GAGVSQSPSNKVTEKGKDVELRCDPISGHTALYWYRQSLGQGLEFLIYFQGNSAPDKSGLPSDRFSAERTGGSVSTLTIQRTQQEDSAVYLCASSLGPEQYFGPGTRLTVT.

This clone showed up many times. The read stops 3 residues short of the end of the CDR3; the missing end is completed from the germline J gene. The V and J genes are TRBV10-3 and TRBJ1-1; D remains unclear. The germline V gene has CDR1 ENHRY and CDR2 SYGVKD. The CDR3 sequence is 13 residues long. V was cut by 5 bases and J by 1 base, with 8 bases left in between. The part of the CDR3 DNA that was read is TGTGCCATCAGTATTGAAGGGAACACTGAA. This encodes CAISIEGNTE. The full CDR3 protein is CAISIEGNTEAFF.

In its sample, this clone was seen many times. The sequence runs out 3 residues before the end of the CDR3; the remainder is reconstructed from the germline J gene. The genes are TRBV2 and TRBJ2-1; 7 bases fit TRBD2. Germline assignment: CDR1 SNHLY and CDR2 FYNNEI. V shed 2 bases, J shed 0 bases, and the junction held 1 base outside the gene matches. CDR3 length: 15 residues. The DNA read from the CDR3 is TGTGCCAGCAGTGAATCGGGGGGCTCCTACAATGAG. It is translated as CASSESGGSYNE. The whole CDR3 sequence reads CASSESGGSYNEQFF.

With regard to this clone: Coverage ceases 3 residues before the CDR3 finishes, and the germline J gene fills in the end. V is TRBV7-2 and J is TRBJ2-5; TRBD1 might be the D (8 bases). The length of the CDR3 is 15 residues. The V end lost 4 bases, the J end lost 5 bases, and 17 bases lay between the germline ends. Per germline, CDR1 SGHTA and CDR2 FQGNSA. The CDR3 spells CASSYYRGGAETQYF. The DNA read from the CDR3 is TGTGCCAGCAGCTACTACAGGGGGGGGGCGGAGACC.

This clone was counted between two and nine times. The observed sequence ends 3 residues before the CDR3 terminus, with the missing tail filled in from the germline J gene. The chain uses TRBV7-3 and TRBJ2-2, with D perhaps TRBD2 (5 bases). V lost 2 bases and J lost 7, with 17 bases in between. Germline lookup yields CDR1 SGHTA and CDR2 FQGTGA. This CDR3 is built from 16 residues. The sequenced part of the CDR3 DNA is TGTGCCAGCAGCTTACGGGCTCTGGGGAGCGGCGGGGAG. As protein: CASSLRALGSGGE. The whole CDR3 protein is CASSLRALGSGGELFF.

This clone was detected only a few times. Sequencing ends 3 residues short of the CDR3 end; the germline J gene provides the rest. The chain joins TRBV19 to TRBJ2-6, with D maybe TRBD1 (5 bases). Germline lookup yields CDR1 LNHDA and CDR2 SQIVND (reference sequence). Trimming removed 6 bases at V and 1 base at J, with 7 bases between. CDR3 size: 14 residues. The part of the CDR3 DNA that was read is TGTGCCAGTAGGAGACAGTCTGGGGCCAACGTC. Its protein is CASRRQSGANV. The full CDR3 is CASRRQSGANVLTF.

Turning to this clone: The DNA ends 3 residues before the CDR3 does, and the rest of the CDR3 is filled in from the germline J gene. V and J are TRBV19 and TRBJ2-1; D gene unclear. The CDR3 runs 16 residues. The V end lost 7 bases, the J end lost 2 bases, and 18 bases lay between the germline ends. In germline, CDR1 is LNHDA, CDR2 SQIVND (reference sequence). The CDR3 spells CASTANALGTYNEQFF. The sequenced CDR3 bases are TGTGCCAGTACCGCCAACGCCTTGGGCACCTACAATGAG.

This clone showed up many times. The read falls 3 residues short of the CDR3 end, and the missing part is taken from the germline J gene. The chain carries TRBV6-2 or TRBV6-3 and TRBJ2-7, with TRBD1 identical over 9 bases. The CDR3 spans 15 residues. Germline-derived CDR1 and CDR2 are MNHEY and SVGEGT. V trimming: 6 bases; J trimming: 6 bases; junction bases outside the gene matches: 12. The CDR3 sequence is CASRPPGQGQTEQYF. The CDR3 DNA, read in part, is TGTGCCAGCAGGCCTCCGGGACAGGGCCAAACCGAG.

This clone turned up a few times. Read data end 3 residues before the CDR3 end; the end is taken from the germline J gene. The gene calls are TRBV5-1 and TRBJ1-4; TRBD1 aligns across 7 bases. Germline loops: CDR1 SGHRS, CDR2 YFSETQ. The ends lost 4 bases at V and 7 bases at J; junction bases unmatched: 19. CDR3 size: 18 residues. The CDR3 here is CASSRGTGQNVLSEKLFF. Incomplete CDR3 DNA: TGCGCCAGCAGCAGGGGGACGGGACAGAATGTTCTCAGTGAAAAA.

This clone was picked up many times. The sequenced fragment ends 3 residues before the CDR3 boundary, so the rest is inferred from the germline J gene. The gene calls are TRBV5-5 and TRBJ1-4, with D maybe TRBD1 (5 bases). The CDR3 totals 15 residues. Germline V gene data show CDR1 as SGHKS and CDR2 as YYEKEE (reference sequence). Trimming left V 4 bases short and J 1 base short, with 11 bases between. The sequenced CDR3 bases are TGTGCCAGCAGCCTGAAGACAGTAACTAATGAAAAA. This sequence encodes CASSLKTVTNEK. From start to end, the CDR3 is CASSLKTVTNEKLFF.

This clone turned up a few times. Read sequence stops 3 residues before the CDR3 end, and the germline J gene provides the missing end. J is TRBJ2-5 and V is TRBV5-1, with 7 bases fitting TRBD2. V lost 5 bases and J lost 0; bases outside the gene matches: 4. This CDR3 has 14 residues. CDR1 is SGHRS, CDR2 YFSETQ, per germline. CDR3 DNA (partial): TGCGCCAGCAGAAGCGGGACCAACCAAGAGACC. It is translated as CASRSGTNQET. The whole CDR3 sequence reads CASRSGTNQETQYF.

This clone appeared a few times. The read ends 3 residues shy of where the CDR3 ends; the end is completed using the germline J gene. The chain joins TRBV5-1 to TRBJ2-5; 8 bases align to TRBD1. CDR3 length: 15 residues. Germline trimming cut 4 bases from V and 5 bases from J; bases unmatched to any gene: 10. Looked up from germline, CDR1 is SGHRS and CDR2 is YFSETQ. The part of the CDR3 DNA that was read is TGCGCCAGCAGCCCGGGCGACAGGGGACGGGAGACC. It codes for CASSPGDRGRET. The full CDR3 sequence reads CASSPGDRGRETQYF.

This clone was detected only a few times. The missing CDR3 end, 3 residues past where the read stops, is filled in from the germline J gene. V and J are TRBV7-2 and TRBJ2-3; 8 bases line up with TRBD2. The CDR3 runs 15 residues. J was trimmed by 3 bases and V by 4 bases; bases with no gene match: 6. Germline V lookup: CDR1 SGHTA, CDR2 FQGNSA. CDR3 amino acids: CASSSGGSRTDTQYF. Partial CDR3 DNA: TGTGCCAGCAGCTCGGGGGGGAGTCGGACAGATACG.

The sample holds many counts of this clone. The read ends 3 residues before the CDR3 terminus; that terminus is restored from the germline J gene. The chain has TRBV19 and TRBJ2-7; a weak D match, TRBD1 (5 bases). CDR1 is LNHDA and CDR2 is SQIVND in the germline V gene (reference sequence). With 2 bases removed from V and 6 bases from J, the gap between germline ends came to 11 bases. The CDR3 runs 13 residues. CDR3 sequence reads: CASSIRGGSEQYF. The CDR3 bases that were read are TGTGCCAGTAGTATAAGGGGCGGCTCCGAG.

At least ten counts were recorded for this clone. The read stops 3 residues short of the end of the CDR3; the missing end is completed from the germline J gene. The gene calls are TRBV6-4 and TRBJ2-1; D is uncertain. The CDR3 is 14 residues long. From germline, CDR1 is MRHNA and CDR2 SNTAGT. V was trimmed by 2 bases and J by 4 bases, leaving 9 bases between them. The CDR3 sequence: CASSDGNRYNEQFF. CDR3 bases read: TGTGCCAGCAGTGACGGTAACAGATACAATGAG.

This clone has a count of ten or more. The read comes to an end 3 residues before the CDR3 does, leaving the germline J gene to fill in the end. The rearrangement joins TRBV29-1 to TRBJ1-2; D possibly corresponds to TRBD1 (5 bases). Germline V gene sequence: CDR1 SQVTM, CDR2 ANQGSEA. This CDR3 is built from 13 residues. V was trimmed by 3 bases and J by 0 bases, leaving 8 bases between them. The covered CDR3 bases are TGCAGCGTTGATGACAGTACTAACTATGGC. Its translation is CSVDDSTNYG. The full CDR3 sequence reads CSVDDSTNYGYTF. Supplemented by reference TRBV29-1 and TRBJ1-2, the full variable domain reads SAVISQKPSRDICQRGTSLTIQCQVDSQVTMMFWYRQQPGQSLTLIATANQGSEATYESGFVIDKFPISRPNLTFSTLTVSNMSPEDSSIYLCSVDDSTNYGYTFGSGTRLTVV.

Partial CDR3 DNA: TGTGCCAGCAGCCGGCCCAGAAAAGGGGGCGAG. Translation: CASSRPRKGGE. The whole CDR3 sequence reads CASSRPRKGGEQYF. The chain combines TRBV4-2 with TRBJ2-7, with a weak D call TRBD1 (6 bases). The read gets to within 3 residues of the CDR3 end, and the germline J gene fills in the rest. Per germline, CDR1 LGHNA and CDR2 YNFKEQ. The CDR3 is 14 residues long. Trimming pared 4 bases from V and 6 bases from J, leaving 16 bases between.

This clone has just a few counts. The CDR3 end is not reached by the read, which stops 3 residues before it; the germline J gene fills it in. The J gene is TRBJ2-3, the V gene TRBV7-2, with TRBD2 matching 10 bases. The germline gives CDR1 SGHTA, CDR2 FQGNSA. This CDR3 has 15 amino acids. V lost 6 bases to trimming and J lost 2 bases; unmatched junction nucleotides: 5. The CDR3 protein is CASSWTSGVTDTQYF. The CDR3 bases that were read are TGTGCCAGCAGTTGGACTAGCGGCGTCACAGATACG.

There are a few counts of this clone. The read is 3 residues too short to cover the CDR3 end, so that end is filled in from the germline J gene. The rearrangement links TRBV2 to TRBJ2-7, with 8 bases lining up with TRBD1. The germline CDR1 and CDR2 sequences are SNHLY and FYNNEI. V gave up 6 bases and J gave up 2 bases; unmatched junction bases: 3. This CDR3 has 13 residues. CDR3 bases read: TGTGCCAGCAGAAGGGGACAGGCCTACGAG. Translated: CASRRGQAYE. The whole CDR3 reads CASRRGQAYEQYF.

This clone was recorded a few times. The sequenced CDR3 bases are TGTGCCAGCAGGATCCCGGGACAGATAATAACTGAA. Its protein product is CASRIPGQIITE. In full, the CDR3 reads CASRIPGQIITEAFF. The rearrangement links TRBV11-2 to TRBJ1-1; 7 positions agree with TRBD1. The read ends 3 residues early relative to the CDR3; the germline J gene fills the gap. The germline V gene encodes CDR1 SGHAT and CDR2 FQNNGV. The V gene end was trimmed by 6 bases and the J gene end by 5 bases; junction bases not matched to a gene: 12. This CDR3 is 15 amino acids long.

CDR3 bases read: TGTGCCAGCAGCTTAGGACAGGGGGCGTTTGAG. It codes for CASSLGQGAFE. The CDR3 in full is CASSLGQGAFEQFF. This rearrangement joins TRBV11-3 to TRBJ2-1; 10 positions agree with TRBD1. The read terminates 3 residues before the CDR3 end, so the remaining end is supplied by the germline J gene. From germline, CDR1 is SGHNT and CDR2 YENEEA. V dropped 1 base and J dropped 9; count of bases not matched to a gene: 3. The CDR3 is 14 residues long.

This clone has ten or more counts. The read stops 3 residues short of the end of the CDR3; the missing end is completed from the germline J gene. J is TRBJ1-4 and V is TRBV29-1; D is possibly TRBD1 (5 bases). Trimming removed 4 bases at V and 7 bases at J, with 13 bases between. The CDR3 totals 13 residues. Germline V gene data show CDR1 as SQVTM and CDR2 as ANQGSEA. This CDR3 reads CSVGPQGIEKLFF. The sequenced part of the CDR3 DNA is TGCAGCGTTGGGCCTCAGGGAATTGAAAAA. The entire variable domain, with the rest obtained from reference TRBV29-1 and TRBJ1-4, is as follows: SAVISQKPSRDICQRGTSLTIQCQVDSQVTMMFWYRQQPGQSLTLIATANQGSEATYESGFVIDKFPISRPNLTFSTLTVSNMSPEDSSIYLCSVGPQGIEKLFFGSGTQLSVL.

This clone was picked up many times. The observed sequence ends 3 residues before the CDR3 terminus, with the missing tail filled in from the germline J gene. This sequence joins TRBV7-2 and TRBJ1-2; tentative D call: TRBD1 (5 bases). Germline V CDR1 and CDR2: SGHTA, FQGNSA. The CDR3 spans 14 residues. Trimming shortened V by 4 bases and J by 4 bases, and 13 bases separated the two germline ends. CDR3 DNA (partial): TGTGCCAGCAGCTCCCTGGGGCAGGGCTATGGC. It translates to CASSSLGQGYG. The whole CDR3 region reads CASSSLGQGYGYTF.

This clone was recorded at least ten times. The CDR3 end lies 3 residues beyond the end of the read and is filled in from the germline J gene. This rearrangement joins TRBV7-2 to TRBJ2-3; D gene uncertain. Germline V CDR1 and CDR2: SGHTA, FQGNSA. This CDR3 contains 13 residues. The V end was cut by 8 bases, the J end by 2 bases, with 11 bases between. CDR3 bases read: TGTGCCAGCTTAAGAGAGGTCACAGATACG. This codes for CASLREVTDT. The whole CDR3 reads CASLREVTDTQYF.

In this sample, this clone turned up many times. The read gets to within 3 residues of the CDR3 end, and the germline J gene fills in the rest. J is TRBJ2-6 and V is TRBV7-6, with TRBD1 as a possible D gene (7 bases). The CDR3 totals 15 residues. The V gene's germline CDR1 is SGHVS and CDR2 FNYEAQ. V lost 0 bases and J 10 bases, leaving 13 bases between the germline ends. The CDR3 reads CASSLAGRGVNVLTF. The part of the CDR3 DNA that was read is TGTGCCAGCAGCTTAGCGGGCAGGGGGGTAAACGTC.

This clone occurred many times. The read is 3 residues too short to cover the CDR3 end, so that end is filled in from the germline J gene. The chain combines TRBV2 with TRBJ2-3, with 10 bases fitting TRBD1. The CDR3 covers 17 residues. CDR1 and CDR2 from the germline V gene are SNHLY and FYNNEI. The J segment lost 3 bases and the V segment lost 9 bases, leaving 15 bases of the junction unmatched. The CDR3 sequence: CARTNWGQGRGTDTQYF. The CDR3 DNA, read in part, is TGTGCCAGGACGAACTGGGGACAGGGGAGGGGTACAGATACG. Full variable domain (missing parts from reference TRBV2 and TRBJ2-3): EPEVTQTPSHQVTQMGQEVILRCVPISNHLYFYWYRQILGQKVEFLVSFYNNEISEKSEIFDDQFSVERPDGSNFTLKIRSTKLEDSAMYFCARTNWGQGRGTDTQYFGPGTRLTVL.

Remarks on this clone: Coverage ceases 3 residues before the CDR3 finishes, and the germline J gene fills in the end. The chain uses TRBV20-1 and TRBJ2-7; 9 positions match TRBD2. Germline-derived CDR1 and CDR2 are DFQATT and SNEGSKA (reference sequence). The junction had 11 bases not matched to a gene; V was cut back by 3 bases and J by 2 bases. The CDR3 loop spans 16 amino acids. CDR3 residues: CSAREGPGGGAYEQYF. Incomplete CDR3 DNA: TGCAGTGCTAGGGAAGGGCCGGGCGGGGGGGCCTACGAG.

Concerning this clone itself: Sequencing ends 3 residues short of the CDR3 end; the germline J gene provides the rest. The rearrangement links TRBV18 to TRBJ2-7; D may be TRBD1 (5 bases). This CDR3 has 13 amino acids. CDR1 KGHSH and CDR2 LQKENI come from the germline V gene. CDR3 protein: CFSTQNGAYEQYF. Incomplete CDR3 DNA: TGTTTCAGCACACAAAATGGGGCATACGAG.

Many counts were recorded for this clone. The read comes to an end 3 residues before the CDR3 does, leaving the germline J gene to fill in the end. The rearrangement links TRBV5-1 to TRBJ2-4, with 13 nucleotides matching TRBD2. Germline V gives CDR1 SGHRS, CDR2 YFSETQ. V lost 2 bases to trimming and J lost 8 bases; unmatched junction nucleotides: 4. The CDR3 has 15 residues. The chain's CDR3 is CASSLTGTSGDIQYF. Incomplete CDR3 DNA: TGCGCCAGCAGCTTAACCGGGACTAGCGGGGACATT.

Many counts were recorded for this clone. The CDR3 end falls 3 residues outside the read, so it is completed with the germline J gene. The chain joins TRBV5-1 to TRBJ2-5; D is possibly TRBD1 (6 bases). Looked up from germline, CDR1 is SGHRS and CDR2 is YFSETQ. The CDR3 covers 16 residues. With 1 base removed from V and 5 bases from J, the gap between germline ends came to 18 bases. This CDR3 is CASSLPTGTSMETQYF. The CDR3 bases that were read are TGCGCCAGCAGCTTGCCCACCGGGACATCGATGGAGACC.

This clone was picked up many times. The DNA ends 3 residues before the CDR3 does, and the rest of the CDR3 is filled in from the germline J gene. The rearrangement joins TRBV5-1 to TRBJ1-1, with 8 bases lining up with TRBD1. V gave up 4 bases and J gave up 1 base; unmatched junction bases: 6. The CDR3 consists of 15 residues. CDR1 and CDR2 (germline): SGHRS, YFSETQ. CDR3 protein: CASSPRQGKNTEAFF. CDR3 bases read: TGCGCCAGCAGCCCTAGACAGGGGAAGAACACTGAA.

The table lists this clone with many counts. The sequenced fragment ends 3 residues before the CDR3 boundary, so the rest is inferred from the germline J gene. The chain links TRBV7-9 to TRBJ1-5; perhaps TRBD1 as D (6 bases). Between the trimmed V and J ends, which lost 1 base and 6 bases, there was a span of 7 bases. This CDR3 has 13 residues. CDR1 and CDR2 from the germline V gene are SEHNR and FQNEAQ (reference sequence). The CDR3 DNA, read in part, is TGTGCCAGCAGCTTAGGACAGGCTCAGCCC. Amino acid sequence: CASSLGQAQP. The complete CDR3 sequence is CASSLGQAQPQHF.